This T cell receptor beta chain was sequenced in a study of response to subunit inactivated influenza vaccine. TCRdb reanalysed the RT-PCR reads using MiXCR and keeps one entry per CDR3 protein. The data contain 200,000 to 300,000 distinct CDR3 sequences, 10% to 15% of them singletons. Study-level points and caveats: The authors suggested that every seasonal influenza vaccination recruits few new T cells.

This clonotype was recorded a few times. Its target is unknown. The TCR originated in a man aged 50 to 59 who received an inactivated influenza vaccine. The material sequenced was non-naive T cells sorted from PBMCs, taken 14 days before vaccination.

The CDR3 sequence: CSGGDRGGHTGELFF. CDR3 sequence (DNA): TGCAGCGGCGGTGACAGGGGCGGGCACACCGGGGAGCTGTTTTTT. This chain links TRBV29-1 with TRBJ2-2, with TRBD1 identical over 8 bases. Unmatched junction bases numbered 10, after V lost 7 bases and J lost 3 bases. Germline V CDR1 and CDR2: SQVTM, ANQGSEA. This CDR3 contains 15 residues.